This T cell receptor beta chain derives from a study of regulatory T cells in long-lasting Graves disease. This CDR3 region has 14 residues. The germline V gene has CDR1 SGHVS and CDR2 FNYEAQ. Trimming left V 2 bases short and J 1 base short, with 8 bases between. The authors built TCR beta libraries using iRepertoire HTBI primers and Arm-PCR of CDR3 regions. TCRdb used MiXCR to reprocess the multiplex PCR reads, holding one entry per CDR3 protein. The sample holds 300,000 to 500,000 distinct CDR3 sequences, around 21% seen once. This clonotype was seen many times. Time point in this sample: persistent/refractory GD, antithyroid drugs over 5 years with positive TRAb. After RNA was extracted from PBMCs, the TCR library was made from it.

This specimen consisted of peripheral blood mononuclear cells (PBMCs), obtained when the disease was refractory, from a patient treated with antithyroid drugs. The V gene is TRBV7-6, the J gene TRBJ1-1; D gene ambiguous. This sequence was found in a female donor with Graves disease. CDR3 nucleotides: TGTGCCAGCAGCTTATCGCTCGGGAACACTGAAGCTTTCTTT. It yields the protein CASSLSLGNTEAFF.